This TCR beta chain was obtained from a study of T cells after yellow fever vaccination. In the study overall: Those fractions that held only low numbers of cells were prepared using the SMART-Seq v4 Ultra Low Input RNA kit.

CDR1 and CDR2 from the germline V gene are MDHEN and SYDVKM. Losses at the gene ends were 5 bases for V and 2 bases for J; bases not matched to a gene: 10. The CDR3 spans 16 residues. Researchers made TCR cDNA using 5'RACE template switching, and this step added a universal primer site and UMIs. Each CDR3 protein is one row after TCRdb ran MiXCR on the 5' RACE reads. Here the sample spans 240,000 or so distinct CDR3 sequences, about 7% being singletons. At least ten counts were recorded for this clonotype. The sample consisted of CD4+ T cells sorted from PBMCs, taken 15 days after the yellow fever booster vaccination. The sequence came from a man younger than 40 who received the YFV17D yellow fever vaccine. The genes are TRBV28 and TRBJ2-7; 9 bases match TRBD2. CDR3 DNA: TGTGCCAGCAGTCCCCACCTTGGACTAGCGACCTACGAGCAGTACTTC. Residues: CASSPHLGLATYEQYF. The whole variable domain, remainder taken from reference TRBV28 and TRBJ2-7, is DVKVTQSSRYLVKRTGEKVFLECVQDMDHENMFWYRQDPGLGLRLIYFSYDVKMKEKGDIPEGYSVSREKKERFSLILESASTNQTSMYLCASSPHLGLATYEQYFGPGTRLTVT.